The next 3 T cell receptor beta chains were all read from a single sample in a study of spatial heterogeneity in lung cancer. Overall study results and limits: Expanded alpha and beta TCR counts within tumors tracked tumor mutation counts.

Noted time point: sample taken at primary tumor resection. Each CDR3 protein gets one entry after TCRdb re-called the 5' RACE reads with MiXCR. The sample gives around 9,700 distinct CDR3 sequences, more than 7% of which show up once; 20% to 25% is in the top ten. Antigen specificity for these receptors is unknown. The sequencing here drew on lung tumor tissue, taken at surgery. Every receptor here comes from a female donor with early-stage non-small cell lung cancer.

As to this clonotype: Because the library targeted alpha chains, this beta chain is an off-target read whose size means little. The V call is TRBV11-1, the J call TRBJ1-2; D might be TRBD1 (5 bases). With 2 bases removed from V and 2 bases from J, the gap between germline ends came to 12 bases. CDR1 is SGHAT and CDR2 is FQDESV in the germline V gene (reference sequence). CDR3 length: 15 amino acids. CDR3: CASSLSRQPNYGYTF. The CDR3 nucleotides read TGTGCCAGCAGCTTATCCCGACAGCCCAACTATGGCTACACCTTC.

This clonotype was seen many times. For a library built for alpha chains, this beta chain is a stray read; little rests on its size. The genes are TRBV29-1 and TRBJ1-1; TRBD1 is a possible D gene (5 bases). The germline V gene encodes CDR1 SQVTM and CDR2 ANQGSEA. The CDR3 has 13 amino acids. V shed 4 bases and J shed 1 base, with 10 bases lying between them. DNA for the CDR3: TGCAGCGTTGCCCAGGGCACGAACACTGAAGCTTTCTTT. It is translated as CSVAQGTNTEAFF.

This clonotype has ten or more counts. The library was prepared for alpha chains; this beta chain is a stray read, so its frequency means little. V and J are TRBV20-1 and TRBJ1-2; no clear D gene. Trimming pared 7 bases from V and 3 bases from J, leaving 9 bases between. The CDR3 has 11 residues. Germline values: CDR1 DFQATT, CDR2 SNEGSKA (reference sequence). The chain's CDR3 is CSVRTDYGYTF. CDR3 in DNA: TGCAGTGTCAGGACGGACTATGGCTACACCTTC.